The next 20 T cell receptor beta chains were all read from a single sample in a study of beta chain features in type 1 diabetes. Every isolated RNA sample was fully reverse transcribed, so sequencing captured expressed TCRB transcripts. The repertoire was sequenced with immunoSEQ multiplex PCR; TCRdb's copy has only in-frame clones and lacks some. The sample includes hundreds of thousands of clones, around an eighth of them seen just once. Their target antigens are unknown. Whole-study results and caveats: There was a moderate but significant shortening of TCRB CDR3s in all four CD4+ subsets of Type 1 diabetes patients.

Sequencing used naive CD4+ T cells from blood. These receptors all stem from a man between 18 and 35 years old with type 1 diabetes.

Of note for this clone: Other nucleotide sequences in the sample specify the same CDR3. J is TRBJ2-5 and V is TRBV5-1; D is ambiguous. The CDR3 has 14 amino acids. V lost 2 bases and J 2 bases, leaving 10 bases between the germline ends. Looked up from germline, CDR1 is SGHRS and CDR2 is YFSETQ. DNA of the CDR3: TGCGCCAGCAGCTTTGGACGGCTGCAAGAGACCCAGTACTTC. Amino acid sequence: CASSFGRLQETQYF.

This chain uses TRBV6-5 with TRBJ1-4; D gene uncertain. V dropped 5 bases and J dropped 3 bases, with 10 bases sitting between them. CDR3 length: 14 amino acids. CDR1 and CDR2 (germline): MNHEY, SVGAGI. This CDR3 reads CASSPSKANEKLFF. The CDR3 region has the DNA TGTGCCAGCAGTCCCTCAAAGGCTAATGAAAAACTGTTTTTT.

This clone appeared a few times. This rearrangement joins TRBV18 to TRBJ1-5; D is possibly TRBD1 (6 bases). The CDR3 consists of 17 residues. Germline V gene lookup returns CDR1 KGHSH and CDR2 LQKENI. Trimming cost V 5 bases and J 2 bases, with 19 bases left between them. The CDR3 loop is CASSSLQGALGNQPQHF. The CDR3 DNA reads as TGTGCCAGCTCATCCCTACAGGGAGCCCTGGGCAATCAGCCCCAGCATTTT.

This clone was found a few times. The chain employs TRBV5-1 and TRBJ2-1, with 9 nucleotides matching TRBD2. The CDR3 has 15 residues. Losses at the gene ends were 4 bases for V and 4 bases for J; bases not matched to a gene: 6. Looked up from germline, CDR1 is SGHRS and CDR2 is YFSETQ. The CDR3, as DNA: TGCGCCAGCAGCACCCCTCTAGCGGGATACAATGAGCAGTTCTTC. It yields the protein CASSTPLAGYNEQFF.

Remarks on this clone: Other DNA sequences in the sample encode the same CDR3. V usage is TRBV6-5 and J usage is TRBJ1-4, with D perhaps matching TRBD1 (6 bases). The germline V and J ends were trimmed by 6 bases and 4 bases, with 9 bases remaining between them. The germline V gene has CDR1 MNHEY and CDR2 SVGAGI. The CDR3 consists of 13 residues. This CDR3 is CASRTGFNEKLFF. As DNA, the CDR3 is TGTGCCAGCAGGACAGGTTTTAATGAAAAACTGTTTTTT.

The chain links TRBV4-1 to TRBJ1-5, with TRBD1 matching 9 bases. Per the germline V gene, CDR1 is MGHRA and CDR2 is YSYEKL. Trimming removed 3 bases from V and 5 bases from J; junction bases left unmatched: 5. The CDR3 extends over 15 amino acids. The CDR3 DNA is TGCGCCAGCAGCCAGGGGGACAGGGAGGATCAGCCCCAGCATTTT. Protein sequence: CASSQGDREDQPQHF.

This clone turned up a few times. The rearrangement links TRBV29-1 to TRBJ1-1, with 7 bases lining up with TRBD1. Looked up from germline, CDR1 is SQVTM and CDR2 is ANQGSEA. The CDR3 extends over 13 amino acids. V lost 2 bases and J lost 5; bases outside the gene matches: 5. The CDR3 sequence is CSVERGRRTEAFF. The DNA of the CDR3 is TGCAGCGTTGAAAGGGGGCGAAGAACTGAAGCTTTCTTT.

This clone was found a few times. V and J are TRBV23-1 and TRBJ1-5; D might be TRBD1 (5 bases). TRBV23-1 is an ORF; its function is uncertain. The V end was cut by 7 bases, the J end by 4 bases, with 11 bases between. The CDR3 has 13 amino acids. The CDR3 sequence is CASMGRDNQPQHF. DNA for the CDR3: TGCGCCAGCATGGGCAGGGATAATCAGCCCCAGCATTTT.

V is TRBV2 and J is TRBJ2-5; D is ambiguous. Germline CDR1 SNHLY, CDR2 FYNNEI. The CDR3 sequence is 13 residues long. V was cut by 8 bases and J by 6 bases, with 16 bases left in between. The CDR3 is CASLLMQAKTQYF. CDR3 sequence (DNA): TGTGCCAGCCTGTTAATGCAGGCGAAGACCCAGTACTTC.

V gene TRBV19 combines with J gene TRBJ1-5, with D maybe TRBD1 (5 bases). The CDR3 loop spans 15 amino acids. V was pared by 5 bases and J by 1 base, with 12 bases between. The V gene's germline CDR1 is LNHDA and CDR2 SQIVND (reference sequence). CDR3 in amino acids: CASSPKGTSNQPQHF. The CDR3 DNA sequence: TGTGCCAGTAGTCCCAAGGGGACCAGCAATCAGCCCCAGCATTTT.

This clone was counted only a few times. The junction differs from germline at one of its ends, possibly a read error. The chain carries TRBV7-7 and TRBJ2-3; 7 nucleotides match TRBD2. Germline CDR1 is SSHAT and CDR2 is FNYEAQ (reference sequence). The CDR3 is 14 amino acids. The CDR3 loop reads CASSPTAGADTQYF. The CDR3 bases are TGTGCTAGCAGCCCTACCGCGGGGGCAGATACGCAGTATTTT.

This clone was detected a few times. The CDR3 spells CSVQSGTGLTTDTQYF. In nucleotides, the CDR3 is TGCAGCGTTCAATCGGGGACAGGCCTTACCACAGATACGCAGTATTTT. V and J are TRBV29-1 and TRBJ2-3; 8 nucleotides line up with TRBD1. J lost 2 bases, V lost 5 bases, and 12 bases had no gene match. Germline CDR1 and CDR2: SQVTM and ANQGSEA. The CDR3 runs to 16 residues.

This clone showed up just a few times. The V call is TRBV18, the J call TRBJ1-1; the D is unclear. Trimming left V 2 bases short and J 3 bases short, with 7 bases between. The CDR3 contains 13 residues. Per germline, CDR1 KGHSH and CDR2 LQKENI. The CDR3 loop is CASSPKVDTEAFF. CDR3 in DNA: TGTGCCAGCTCACCAAAGGTGGACACTGAAGCTTTCTTT.

The chain is built from TRBV30 and TRBJ1-5, with 7 bases matching TRBD1. The CDR3 spans 14 residues. V lost 2 bases and J lost 4; bases outside the gene matches: 5. CDR1 GTSNPN and CDR2 SVGIG come from the germline V gene (reference sequence). The CDR3 DNA reads as TGTGCCTGGAGTACGGGACAGCCAAATCAGCCCCAGCATTTT. Its protein is CAWSTGQPNQPQHF.

This clone is a singleton in its sample. The rearrangement joins TRBV5-1 to TRBJ2-6; D uncertain. Trimming took off 3 bases at V and 2 bases at J, with 18 bases between the two ends. CDR3 length equals 18 residues. Looked up from germline, CDR1 is SGHRS and CDR2 is YFSETQ. The CDR3 region is CASSSESALSAGANVLTF. CDR3 DNA: TGCGCCAGCAGCTCCGAATCAGCGCTGTCTGCTGGGGCCAACGTCCTGACTTTC.

The V gene is TRBV18, the J gene TRBJ1-1; D is ambiguous. CDR3 length: 12 amino acids. V was shortened by 3 bases and J by 10 bases, with 12 bases between the two germline ends. CDR1 is KGHSH and CDR2 is LQKENI in the germline V gene. As DNA, the CDR3 is TGTGCCAGCTCACCGGGTAGGGCAGCAGCTTTCTTT. It is translated as CASSPGRAAAFF. Supplemented by reference TRBV18 and TRBJ1-1, the full variable domain reads NAGVMQNPRHLVRRRGQEARLRCSPMKGHSHVYWYRQLPEEGLKFMVYLQKENIIDESGMPKERFSAEFPKEGPSILRIQQVVRGDSAAYFCASSPGRAAAFFGQGTRLTVV.

The chain is built from TRBV28 and TRBJ1-6, with D perhaps matching TRBD1 (6 bases). The CDR3 is made up of 14 amino acids. V was clipped by 2 bases and J by 7 bases, with 9 bases between them. The germline gives CDR1 MDHEN, CDR2 SYDVKM. In DNA form, the CDR3 reads TGTGCCAGCAGTTTACCAGGGGAGAATTCACCCCTCCACTTT. Protein product: CASSLPGENSPLHF.

This clone was counted between two and nine times. This chain connects TRBV11-2 to TRBJ2-1; TRBD2 matches 10 bases. V dropped 4 bases and J dropped 10; count of bases not matched to a gene: 10. This CDR3 has 15 residues. CDR1 SGHAT and CDR2 FQNNGV come from the germline V gene. The CDR3 nucleotides are TGTGCCAGCAGCTCGGGACTAGCGTTTTCGGGAGAGCAGTTCTTC. Encoded protein: CASSSGLAFSGEQFF.

The chain carries TRBV2 and TRBJ2-3; no firm D call. Germline loops: CDR1 SNHLY, CDR2 FYNNEI. The CDR3 contains 12 residues. This CDR3 reads CAGRISTDTQYF. CDR3 nucleotides: TGTGCGGGAAGGATTAGCACAGATACGCAGTATTTT.

A few counts support this clone. The rearrangement uses TRBV2 and TRBJ2-5; D uncertain. The CDR3 loop spans 13 amino acids. Germline V lookup: CDR1 SNHLY, CDR2 FYNNEI. With 3 bases removed from V and 4 bases from J, the gap between germline ends came to 9 bases. In nucleotides, the CDR3 is TGTGCCAGCAGTGACCGGCGGCCAGAGACCCAGTACTTC. Translation: CASSDRRPETQYF.